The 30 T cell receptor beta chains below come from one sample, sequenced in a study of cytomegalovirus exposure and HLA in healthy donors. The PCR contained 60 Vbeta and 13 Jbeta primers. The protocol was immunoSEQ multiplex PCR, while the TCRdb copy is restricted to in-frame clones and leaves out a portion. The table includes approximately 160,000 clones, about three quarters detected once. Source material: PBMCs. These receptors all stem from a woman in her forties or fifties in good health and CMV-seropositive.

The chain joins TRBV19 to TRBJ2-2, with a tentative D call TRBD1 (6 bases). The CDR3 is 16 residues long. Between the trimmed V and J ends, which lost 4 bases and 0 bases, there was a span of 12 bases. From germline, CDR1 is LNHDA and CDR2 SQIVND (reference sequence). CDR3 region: CASSNDRPSNTGELFF. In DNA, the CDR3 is TGTGCCAGTAGTAACGACAGGCCCTCGAACACCGGGGAGCTGTTTTTT. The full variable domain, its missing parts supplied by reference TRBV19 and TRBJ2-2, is DGGITQSPKYLFRKEGQNVTLSCEQNLNHDAMYWYRQDPGQGLRLIYYSQIVNDFQKGDIAEGYSVSREKKESFPLTVTSAQKNPTAFYLCASSNDRPSNTGELFFGEGSRLTVL.

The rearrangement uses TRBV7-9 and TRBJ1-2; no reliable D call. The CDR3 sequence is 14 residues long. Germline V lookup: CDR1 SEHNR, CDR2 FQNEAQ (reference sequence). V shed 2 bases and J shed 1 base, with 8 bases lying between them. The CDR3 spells CASSLSTDNYGYTF. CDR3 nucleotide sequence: TGTGCCAGCAGCTTATCCACAGATAACTATGGCTACACCTTC.

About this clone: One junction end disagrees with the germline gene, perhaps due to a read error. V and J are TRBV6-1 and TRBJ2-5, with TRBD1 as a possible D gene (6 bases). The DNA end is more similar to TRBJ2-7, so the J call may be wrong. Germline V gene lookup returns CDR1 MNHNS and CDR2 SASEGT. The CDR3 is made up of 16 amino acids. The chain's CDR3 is CASSKAVGTTGIEQYF. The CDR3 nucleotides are TGTGCCAGCAGTAAAGCAGTAGGGACAACTGGCATCGAGCAGTACTTC.

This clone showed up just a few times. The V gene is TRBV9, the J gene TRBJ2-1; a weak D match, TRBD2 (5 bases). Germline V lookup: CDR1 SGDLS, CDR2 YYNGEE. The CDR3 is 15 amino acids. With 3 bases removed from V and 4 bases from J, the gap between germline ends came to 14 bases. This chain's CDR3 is CASSARTADYNEQFF. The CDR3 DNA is TGTGCCAGCAGCGCACGGACTGCGGATTACAATGAGCAGTTCTTC.

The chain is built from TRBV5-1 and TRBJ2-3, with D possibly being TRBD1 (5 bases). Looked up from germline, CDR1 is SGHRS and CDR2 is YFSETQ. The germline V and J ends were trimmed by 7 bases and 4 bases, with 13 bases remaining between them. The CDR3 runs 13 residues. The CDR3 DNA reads TGCGCCAGCGGGGATGGGGCGTCAGATACGCAGTATTTT. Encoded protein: CASGDGASDTQYF. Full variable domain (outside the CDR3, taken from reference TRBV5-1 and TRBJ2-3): KAGVTQTPRYLIKTRGQQVTLSCSPISGHRSVSWYQQTPGQGLQFLFEYFSETQRNKGNFPGRFSGRQFSNSRSEMNVSTLELGDSALYLCASGDGASDTQYFGPGTRLTVL.

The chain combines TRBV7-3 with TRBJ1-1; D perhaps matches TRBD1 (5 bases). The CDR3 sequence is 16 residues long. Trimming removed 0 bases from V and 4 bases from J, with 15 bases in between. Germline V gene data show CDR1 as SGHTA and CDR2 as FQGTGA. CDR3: CASSLTSAGSTTEAFF. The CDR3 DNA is TGTGCCAGCAGCTTAACGTCTGCAGGGTCGACCACTGAAGCTTTCTTT.

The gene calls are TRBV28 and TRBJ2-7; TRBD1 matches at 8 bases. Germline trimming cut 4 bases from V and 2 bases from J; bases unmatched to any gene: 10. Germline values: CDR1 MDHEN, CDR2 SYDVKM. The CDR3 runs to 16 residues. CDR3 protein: CASSSPGQGRPYEQYF. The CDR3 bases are TGTGCCAGCAGTTCTCCCGGACAGGGTCGCCCCTACGAGCAGTACTTC.

The CDR3 nucleotides read TGTGCCAGCAGCCCCGGGTGGAGCCAGCCCCAGCATTTT. Translation: CASSPGWSQPQHF. The chain employs TRBV6-6 and TRBJ1-5; D gene uncertain. Germline V gives CDR1 MNHNY, CDR2 SVGAGI (reference sequence). Deletions cut 6 bases from V and 7 bases from J, with 13 bases between. The CDR3 is 13 residues long.

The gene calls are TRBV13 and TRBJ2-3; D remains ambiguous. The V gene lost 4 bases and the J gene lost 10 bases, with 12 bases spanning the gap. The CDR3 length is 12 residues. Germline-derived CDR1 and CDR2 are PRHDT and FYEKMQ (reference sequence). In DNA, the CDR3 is TGTGCCAGCAGCTCACCCGAAGGAGCGCAGTATTTT. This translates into CASSSPEGAQYF.

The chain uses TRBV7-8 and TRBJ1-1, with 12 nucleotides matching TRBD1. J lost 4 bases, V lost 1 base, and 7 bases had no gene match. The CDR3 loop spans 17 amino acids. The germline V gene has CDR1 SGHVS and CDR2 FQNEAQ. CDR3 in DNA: TGTGCCAGCAGCTTAGGAATCTGGGACAGGGGGCGCACTGAAGCTTTCTTT. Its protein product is CASSLGIWDRGRTEAFF.

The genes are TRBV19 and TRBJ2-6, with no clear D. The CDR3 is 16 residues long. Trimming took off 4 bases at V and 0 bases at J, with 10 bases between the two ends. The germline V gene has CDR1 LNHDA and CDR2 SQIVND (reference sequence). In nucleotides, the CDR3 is TGTGCCAGTAGTACCCACTCTAGCTCTGGGGCCAACGTCCTGACTTTC. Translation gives CASSTHSSSGANVLTF.

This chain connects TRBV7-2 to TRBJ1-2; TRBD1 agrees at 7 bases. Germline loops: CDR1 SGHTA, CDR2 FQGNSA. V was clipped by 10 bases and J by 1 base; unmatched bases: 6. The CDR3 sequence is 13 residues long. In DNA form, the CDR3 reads TGTGCCACCCCCCGACAGGGTAACTATGGCTACACCTTC. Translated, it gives CATPRQGNYGYTF.

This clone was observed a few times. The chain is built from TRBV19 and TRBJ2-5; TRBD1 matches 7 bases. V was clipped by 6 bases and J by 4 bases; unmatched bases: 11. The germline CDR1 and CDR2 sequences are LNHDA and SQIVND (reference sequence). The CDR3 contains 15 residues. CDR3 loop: CASSKTGTEGETQYF. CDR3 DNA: TGTGCCAGTAGCAAGACCGGGACAGAGGGAGAGACCCAGTACTTC.

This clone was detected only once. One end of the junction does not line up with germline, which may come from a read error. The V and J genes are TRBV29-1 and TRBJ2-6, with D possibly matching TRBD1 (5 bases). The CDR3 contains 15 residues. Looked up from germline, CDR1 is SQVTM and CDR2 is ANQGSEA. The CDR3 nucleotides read TGCAGCGTTGGTCGGCAGTCCTCTGGGGCCAACGGCCTGACTTTC. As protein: CSVGRQSSGANGLTF.

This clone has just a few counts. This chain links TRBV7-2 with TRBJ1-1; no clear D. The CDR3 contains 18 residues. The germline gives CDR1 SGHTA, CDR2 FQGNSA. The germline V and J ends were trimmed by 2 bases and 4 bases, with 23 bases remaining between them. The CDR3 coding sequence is TGTGCCAGCAGCTTAACAAGCGGACTCCTATCCAGGATCACTGAAGCTTTCTTT. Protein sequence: CASSLTSGLLSRITEAFF.

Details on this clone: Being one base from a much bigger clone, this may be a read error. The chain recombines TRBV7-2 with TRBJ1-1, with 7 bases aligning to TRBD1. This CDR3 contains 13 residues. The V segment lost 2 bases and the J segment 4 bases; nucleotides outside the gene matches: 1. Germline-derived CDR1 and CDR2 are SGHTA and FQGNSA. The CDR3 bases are TGTGCCAGCAGCTTACAGGGGGGCACTGAAGCTTTCTTT. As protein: CASSLQGGTEAFF.

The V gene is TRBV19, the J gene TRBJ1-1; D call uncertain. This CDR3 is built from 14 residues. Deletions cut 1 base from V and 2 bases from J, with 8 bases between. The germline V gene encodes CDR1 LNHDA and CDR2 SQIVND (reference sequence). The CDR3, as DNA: TGTGCCAGTAGTATAGGACAAGTTAACACTGAAGCTTTCTTT. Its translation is CASSIGQVNTEAFF.

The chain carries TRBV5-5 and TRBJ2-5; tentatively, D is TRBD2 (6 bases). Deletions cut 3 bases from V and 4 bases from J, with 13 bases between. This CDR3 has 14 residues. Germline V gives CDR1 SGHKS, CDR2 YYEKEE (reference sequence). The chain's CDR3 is CASSYIQEGETQYF. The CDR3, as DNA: TGTGCCAGCAGCTATATCCAGGAGGGAGAGACCCAGTACTTC.

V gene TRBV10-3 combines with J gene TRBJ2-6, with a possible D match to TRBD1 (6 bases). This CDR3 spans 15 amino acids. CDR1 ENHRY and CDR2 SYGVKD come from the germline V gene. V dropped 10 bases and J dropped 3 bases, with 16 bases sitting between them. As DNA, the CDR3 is TGTGCCACCGACCCAGGGGATAATGGGGCCAACGTCCTGACTTTC. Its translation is CATDPGDNGANVLTF.

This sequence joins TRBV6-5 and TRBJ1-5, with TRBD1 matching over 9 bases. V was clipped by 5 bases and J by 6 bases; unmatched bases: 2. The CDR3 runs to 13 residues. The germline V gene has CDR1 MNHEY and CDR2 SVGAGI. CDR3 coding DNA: TGTGCCAGCAGTACGACAGGGGGTCAGCCCCAGCATTTT. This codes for CASSTTGGQPQHF.

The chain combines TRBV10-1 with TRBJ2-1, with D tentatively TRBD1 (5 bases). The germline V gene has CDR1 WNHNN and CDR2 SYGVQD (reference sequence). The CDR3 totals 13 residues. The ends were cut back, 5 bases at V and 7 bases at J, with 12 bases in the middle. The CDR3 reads CASSTASGNEQFF. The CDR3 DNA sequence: TGCGCCAGCAGTACGGCATCAGGGAATGAGCAGTTCTTC.

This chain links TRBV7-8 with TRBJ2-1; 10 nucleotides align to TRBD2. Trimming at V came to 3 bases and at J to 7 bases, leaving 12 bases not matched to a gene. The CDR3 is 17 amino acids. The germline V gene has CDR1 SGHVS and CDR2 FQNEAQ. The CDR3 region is CASSFLASGRIINEQFF. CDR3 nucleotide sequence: TGTGCCAGCAGCTTTCTCGCTAGCGGGAGAATTATAAATGAGCAGTTCTTC.

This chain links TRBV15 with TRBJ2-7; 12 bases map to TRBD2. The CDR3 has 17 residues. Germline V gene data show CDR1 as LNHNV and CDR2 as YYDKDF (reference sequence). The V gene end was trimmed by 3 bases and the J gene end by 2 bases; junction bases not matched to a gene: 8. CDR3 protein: CATSSALGLAGPYEQYF. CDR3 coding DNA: TGTGCCACCAGCAGTGCTCTCGGACTAGCGGGACCCTACGAGCAGTACTTC.

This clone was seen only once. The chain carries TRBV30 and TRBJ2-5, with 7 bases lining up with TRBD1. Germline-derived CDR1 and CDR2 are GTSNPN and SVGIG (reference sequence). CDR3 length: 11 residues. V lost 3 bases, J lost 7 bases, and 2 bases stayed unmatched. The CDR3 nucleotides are TGTGCCTGGAGCGCAGGGGGGACCCAGTACTTC. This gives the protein CAWSAGGTQYF.

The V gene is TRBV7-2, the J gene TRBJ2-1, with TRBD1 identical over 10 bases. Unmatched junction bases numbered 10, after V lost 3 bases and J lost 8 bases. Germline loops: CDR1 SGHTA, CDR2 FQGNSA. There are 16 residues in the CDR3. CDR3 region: CASSLGGTGVKYEQFF. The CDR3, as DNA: TGTGCCAGCAGCTTGGGAGGGACAGGGGTAAAGTATGAGCAGTTCTTC.

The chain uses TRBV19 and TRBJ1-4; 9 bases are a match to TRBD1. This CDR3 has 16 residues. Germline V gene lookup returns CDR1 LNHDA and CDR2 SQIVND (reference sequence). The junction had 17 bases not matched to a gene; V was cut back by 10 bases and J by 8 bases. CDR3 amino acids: CATRSRGRTGDEKLFF. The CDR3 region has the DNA TGTGCCACCCGTTCCCGAGGGAGGACAGGGGACGAAAAACTGTTTTTT.

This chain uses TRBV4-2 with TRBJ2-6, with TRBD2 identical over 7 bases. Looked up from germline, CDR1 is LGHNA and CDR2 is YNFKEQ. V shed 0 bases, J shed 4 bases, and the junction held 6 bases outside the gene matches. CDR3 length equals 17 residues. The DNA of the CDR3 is TGTGCCAGCAGCCAAGATGAGGGAGGGCCCGGGGCCAACGTCCTGACTTTC. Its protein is CASSQDEGGPGANVLTF.

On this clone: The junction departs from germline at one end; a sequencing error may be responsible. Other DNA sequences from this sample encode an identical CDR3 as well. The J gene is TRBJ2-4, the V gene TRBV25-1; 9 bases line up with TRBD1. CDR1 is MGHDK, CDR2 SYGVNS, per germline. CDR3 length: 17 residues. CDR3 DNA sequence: TGTGCCAGCAGTCCGCTTAGTCTACAGGGGGCAAGGAACATTCAGTACTTT. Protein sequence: CASSPLSLQGARNIQYF.

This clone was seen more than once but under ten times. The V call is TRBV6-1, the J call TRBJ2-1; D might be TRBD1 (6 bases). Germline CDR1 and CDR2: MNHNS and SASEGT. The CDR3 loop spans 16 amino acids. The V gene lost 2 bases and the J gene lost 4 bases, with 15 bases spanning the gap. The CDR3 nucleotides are TGTGCCAGCAGTGAATACTGGGCAGGGGCGTACAATGAGCAGTTCTTC. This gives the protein CASSEYWAGAYNEQFF.

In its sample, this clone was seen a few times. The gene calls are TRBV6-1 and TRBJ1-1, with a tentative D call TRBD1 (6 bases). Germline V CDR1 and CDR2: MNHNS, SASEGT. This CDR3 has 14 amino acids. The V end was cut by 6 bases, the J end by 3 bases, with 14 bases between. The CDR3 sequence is CASRPAGGHTEAFF. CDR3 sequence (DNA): TGTGCCAGCAGACCCGCGGGGGGCCACACTGAAGCTTTCTTT.